Presented here are 25 T cell receptor beta chains from one specimen sequenced in a study of T cells after yellow fever vaccination (dated by TCRdb to about 2019). The treatment or condition label, as the study defines it: live attenuated yellow fever vaccine strain. Library generation was performed with 5' RACE. The reads were generated on an Illumina HiSeq 2500. TCRdb's own reprocessing of the public reads used fastp at Q25 and MiXCR and kept productive beta chains. A single entry per CDR3 protein holds the most common genes and DNA from its merged rows. The sample data list around 600,000 distinct CDR3 sequences, and roughly an eighth of these were observed just once. About 15% of the sample is taken by the ten largest. The starting material was PBMCs, obtained on the day of the yellow fever booster vaccination. These receptors were collected from a young man who received the YFV17D yellow fever vaccine.

The J gene is TRBJ1-1, the V gene TRBV5-1; perhaps TRBD1 as D (6 bases). Between the trimmed V and J ends, which lost 1 base and 1 base, there was a span of 8 bases. In germline, CDR1 is SGHRS, CDR2 YFSETQ. The CDR3 is 14 residues long. Written as DNA, the CDR3 is TGCGCCAGCAGCTTGTCCAGGGGGAACACTGAAGCTTTCTTT. This gives the protein CASSLSRGNTEAFF.

The rearrangement joins TRBV7-9 to TRBJ2-6; tentatively, D is TRBD1 (5 bases). CDR3 length: 16 amino acids. V was trimmed by 6 bases and J by 0 bases, leaving 12 bases between them. Germline V lookup: CDR1 SEHNR, CDR2 FQNEAQ (reference sequence). For the CDR3, the DNA is TGTGCCAGCAGGCCAACAGGTAGCTCTGGGGCCAACGTCCTGACTTTC. This translates into CASRPTGSSGANVLTF.

This clonotype showed up just a few times. V and J are TRBV7-2 and TRBJ2-5; weak D call: TRBD2 (5 bases). Trimming removed 3 bases at V and 0 bases at J, with 17 bases between. The CDR3 extends over 17 amino acids. CDR1 is SGHTA, CDR2 FQGNSA, per germline. The CDR3 spells CASSFNGKTTYQETQYF. The CDR3 DNA is TGTGCCAGCAGCTTTAACGGGAAGACAACGTACCAAGAGACCCAGTACTTC.

The chain recombines TRBV5-4 with TRBJ1-4, with D possibly matching TRBD1 (5 bases). The CDR3 is made up of 16 amino acids. The V gene's germline CDR1 is SGHNT and CDR2 YYREEE (reference sequence). V lost 5 bases, J lost 4 bases, and 18 bases lay in between. For the CDR3, the DNA is TGTGCCAGCAGTAGCCCTTCGACAGAACATAATGAAAAACTGTTTTTT. It yields the protein CASSSPSTEHNEKLFF.

The V call is TRBV10-3, the J call TRBJ2-1; 7 bases are shared with TRBD2. Looked up from germline, CDR1 is ENHRY and CDR2 is SYGVKD. V gave up 2 bases and J gave up 7 bases; unmatched junction bases: 11. The CDR3 has 16 residues. The CDR3 region is CAISEPVGGSLNEQFF. Written as DNA, the CDR3 is TGTGCCATCAGTGAGCCGGTTGGCGGGAGTCTGAATGAGCAGTTCTTC.

This clonotype was counted a few times. The J gene is TRBJ2-7, the V gene TRBV10-3, with D perhaps matching TRBD2 (6 bases). Trimming took 8 bases from V and 7 from J, leaving 15 bases between them. CDR1 ENHRY and CDR2 SYGVKD come from the germline V gene. The CDR3 loop spans 12 amino acids. The CDR3 DNA reads as TGTGCCATCTCCTCCGGGAGTGGGGAGCAGTACTTC. This sequence encodes CAISSGSGEQYF.

This chain joins TRBV20-1 and TRBJ1-1; tentative D call: TRBD1 (5 bases). The germline V gene has CDR1 DFQATT and CDR2 SNEGSKA (reference sequence). The CDR3 totals 12 residues. The germline V and J ends were trimmed by 5 bases and 4 bases, with 11 bases remaining between them. CDR3 amino acids: CSASGPLTEAFF. CDR3 sequence (DNA): TGCAGTGCTTCGGGACCTCTCACTGAAGCTTTCTTT.

This clonotype was counted only a few times. The CDR3 here is CASRNRLAPSTDTQYF. CDR3 sequence (DNA): TGTGCCAGCAGGAACAGACTAGCGCCTAGCACAGATACGCAGTATTTT. The V and J genes are TRBV28 and TRBJ2-3; 8 bases agree with TRBD2. The germline V gene has CDR1 MDHEN and CDR2 SYDVKM. CDR3 size: 16 residues. Unmatched junction bases numbered 8, after V lost 6 bases and J lost 0 bases.

This chain links TRBV5-1 with TRBJ2-1, with 8 positions matching TRBD1. Trimming removed 0 bases from V and 4 bases from J; junction bases left unmatched: 6. CDR1 is SGHRS and CDR2 is YFSETQ in the germline V gene. The CDR3 sequence is 16 residues long. The CDR3 loop reads CASSLGDRTIYNEQFF. In nucleotides, the CDR3 is TGCGCCAGCAGCTTGGGGGACAGGACCATTTACAATGAGCAGTTCTTC.

This clonotype was seen a few times. The rearrangement joins TRBV10-3 to TRBJ2-7; weak D call: TRBD2 (5 bases). V was shortened by 3 bases and J by 3 bases, with 15 bases between the two germline ends. This CDR3 has 15 amino acids. Per the germline V gene, CDR1 is ENHRY and CDR2 is SYGVKD. CDR3 amino acids: CAISDPAGGLYEQYF. DNA for the CDR3: TGTGCCATCAGTGACCCAGCCGGAGGCCTCTACGAGCAGTACTTC.

This clonotype was found a few times. The chain joins TRBV12-3 or TRBV12-4 to TRBJ2-6; D call uncertain. V shed 5 bases and J shed 4 bases, with 6 bases lying between them. CDR3 length equals 13 residues. This CDR3 is CASSLKGANVLTF. The DNA for the CDR3 is TGTGCCAGCAGTCTGAAGGGGGCCAACGTCCTGACTTTC.

A few counts support this clonotype. The chain is built from TRBV19 and TRBJ1-2; 8 positions match TRBD1. The germline CDR1 and CDR2 sequences are LNHDA and SQIVND (reference sequence). The CDR3 covers 13 residues. V dropped 10 bases and J dropped 0; count of bases not matched to a gene: 4. The CDR3 here is CATGTGPNYGYTF. The CDR3 nucleotides are TGTGCCACCGGGACAGGACCTAACTATGGCTACACCTTC. The whole variable domain, remainder taken from reference TRBV19 and TRBJ1-2, is DGGITQSPKYLFRKEGQNVTLSCEQNLNHDAMYWYRQDPGQGLRLIYYSQIVNDFQKGDIAEGYSVSREKKESFPLTVTSAQKNPTAFYLCATGTGPNYGYTFGSGTRLTVV.

The chain uses TRBV4-2 and TRBJ2-4; weak D call: TRBD1 (5 bases). Trimming stripped 0 bases from V and 2 bases from J, with 8 bases between. Germline CDR1 is LGHNA and CDR2 is YNFKEQ. The CDR3 is 15 residues long. CDR3 region: CASSQDPGTKNIQYF. In DNA, the CDR3 is TGTGCCAGCAGCCAAGACCCAGGGACCAAAAACATTCAGTACTTC.

The chain joins TRBV19 to TRBJ1-5; D unclear. The CDR3 covers 14 residues. Germline V gene data show CDR1 as LNHDA and CDR2 as SQIVND (reference sequence). The ends were cut back, 6 bases at V and 2 bases at J, with 11 bases in the middle. As DNA, the CDR3 is TGTGCCAGTAGGCCACTGGGAGGCAATCAGCCCCAGCATTTT. It translates to CASRPLGGNQPQHF.

This clonotype came up many times. The V gene is TRBV5-5, the J gene TRBJ1-2, with D possibly matching TRBD1 (5 bases). Trimming removed 0 bases from V and 2 bases from J, with 11 bases in between. The germline V gene has CDR1 SGHKS and CDR2 YYEKEE (reference sequence). The CDR3 consists of 15 residues. Written as DNA, the CDR3 is TGTGCCAGCAGCTTGGGGGGACGCCTGAACTATGGCTACACCTTC. This sequence encodes CASSLGGRLNYGYTF.

This clonotype was seen repeatedly, ten times or more. The chain carries TRBV7-2 and TRBJ1-1; D unclear. Deletions cut 2 bases from V and 1 base from J, with 5 bases between. CDR1 and CDR2 (germline): SGHTA, FQGNSA. The CDR3 runs 13 residues. CDR3 nucleotide sequence: TGTGCCAGCAGCTTACGCTGGAACACTGAAGCTTTCTTT. The encoded protein is CASSLRWNTEAFF.

This chain uses TRBV20-1 with TRBJ2-1, with D maybe TRBD2 (5 bases). This CDR3 comprises 13 residues. Trimming took 6 bases from V and 6 from J, leaving 15 bases between them. In germline, CDR1 is DFQATT, CDR2 SNEGSKA (reference sequence). The CDR3 protein is CSATGKRLNEQFF. CDR3 sequence (DNA): TGCAGTGCAACGGGTAAGCGGCTCAATGAGCAGTTCTTC.

The J gene is TRBJ2-1, the V gene TRBV27; 7 positions agree with TRBD2. From germline, CDR1 is MNHEY and CDR2 SMNVEV (reference sequence). CDR3 length: 16 amino acids. Germline trimming cut 0 bases from V and 4 bases from J; bases unmatched to any gene: 6. CDR3 loop: CASSLSFGTIYNEQFF. The CDR3 DNA sequence: TGTGCCAGCAGTTTATCATTCGGGACTATATACAATGAGCAGTTCTTC.

The chain has TRBV14 and TRBJ1-2; TRBD1 matches 7 bases. V lost 5 bases to trimming and J lost 7 bases; unmatched junction nucleotides: 13. The CDR3 totals 15 residues. Germline V gene data show CDR1 as SGHDN and CDR2 as FVKESK. The CDR3 DNA is TGTGCCAGCAGCAAGACGGTCAAGGGGGCCGTTGGCTACACCTTC. This translates into CASSKTVKGAVGYTF.

The rearrangement uses TRBV7-8 and TRBJ2-3; TRBD2 matches at 16 bases. With V trimmed by 8 bases and J by 4 bases, 9 bases remained unmatched. CDR1 is SGHVS, CDR2 FQNEAQ, per germline. CDR3 length: 17 amino acids. CDR3 bases: TGTGCCAGCCGTGGGGGACTAGCGGGAGGGCAGGCAGATACGCAGTATTTT. Translated, it gives CASRGGLAGGQADTQYF.

This clonotype was seen more than once but under ten times. The rearrangement joins TRBV30 to TRBJ2-3; D is unresolved. The germline V gene encodes CDR1 GTSNPN and CDR2 SVGIG (reference sequence). The V gene lost 0 bases and the J gene lost 4 bases, with 14 bases spanning the gap. The CDR3 contains 15 residues. The CDR3 loop reads CAWSVSQTSADTQYF. In nucleotides, the CDR3 is TGTGCCTGGAGTGTGTCGCAGACGTCAGCAGATACGCAGTATTTT.

As regards this clonotype: An end of the junction differs from the germline gene, which may be a read error. The rearrangement uses TRBV12-3 or TRBV12-4 and TRBJ2-3, with D unresolved. The CDR3 consists of 15 residues. CDR3 bases: TGTGCCGGCAGTTCCCGGCTAGAGTCAACAGATACGCAGTATTTT. Its translation is CAGSSRLESTDTQYF.

This clonotype was found a few times. This chain connects TRBV10-2 to TRBJ2-1; 8 nucleotides align to TRBD2. This CDR3 has 15 amino acids. The V segment lost 5 bases and the J segment 5 bases; nucleotides outside the gene matches: 8. Germline assignment: CDR1 WSHSY and CDR2 SAAADI. Here the CDR3 reads CASSPGTRPHNEQFF. CDR3 in DNA: TGCGCCAGCAGTCCCGGGACTAGACCCCACAATGAGCAGTTCTTC.

This clonotype was observed a few times. The chain employs TRBV6-1 and TRBJ2-7; the match to TRBD2 covers 13 bases. The germline V gene encodes CDR1 MNHNS and CDR2 SASEGT. The V segment lost 7 bases and the J segment 7 bases; nucleotides outside the gene matches: 7. This CDR3 has 14 residues. The CDR3 DNA is TGTGCCAGCAAGATAGGACTAGCGGGAGAAGAGCAGTACTTC. It codes for CASKIGLAGEEQYF.

This clonotype has at least ten counts. The chain carries TRBV18 and TRBJ2-3; no definite D call. V lost 8 bases, J lost 5 bases, and 11 bases lay in between. CDR3 length equals 12 residues. The V gene's germline CDR1 is KGHSH and CDR2 LQKENI. As DNA, the CDR3 is TGTGCCAGCAGTCCAGAAGGAGATACGCAGTATTTT. The encoded protein is CASSPEGDTQYF.